The T cell receptor (beta chain) described here comes from a study of T cell responses to AZD1222 COVID-19 vaccine listed by TCRdb under 2021. Concerning the study at large: A total of about 230 trial participants underwent TCR sequencing, of whom 207 received two doses of AZD1222 and 26 received two doses of the MenACWY control vaccine. Trial participants were enrolled by age into subgroups of 18-55, 56-69 and 70-plus years, and around 150, 29 and 61 TCR-sequenced participants, respectively, were included in these subgroups. What the work shows at the level of the full study, not this receptor alone: After two AZD1222 doses, both the breadth and the depth of spike-specific TCRs were significantly higher than at day 0 and than in MenACWY recipients. Most participants were white British and females outnumbered males, and the authors suggested that clonal diversity may have been underestimated. No day 14 peak-response samples were available, so repertoires were characterized only after the peak T cell response. The 56-69-year group was small, and its depth increase did not reach significance, likely because of low power. Reportedly, close to half of the unique spike-specific TCRs recognized epitopes lying outside the regions that are mutated in the B.1.351 and B.1.1.7 variants. Conclusions about previously exposed vaccinees are limited because only six or seven AZD1222 recipients were SARS-CoV-2 seropositive at baseline. The vaccine-associated CD4 TCRs covered the entire spike protein, and the dominant responses fell in regions 160-218 and 743-854.

As regards this clone: Which antigen it targets is not known. The input lacks base qualities; no much larger clone sits a single base away.

The CDR3 regions of human TCRbeta chains were subjected to immunosequencing. The authors' pipeline ran thus. TCRs in the repertoires were compared against a reference library of SARS-CoV-2-specific TCRs that had been generated with the MIRA antigen-specificity platform. Breadth meant the fraction of unique TCRs that were SARS-CoV-2-associated, whereas depth meant the fraction of total T cells that were SARS-CoV-2-associated. Using the MIRA data, each spike-specific TCR was assigned both to the spike region to which the TCR was reactive and to a CD4 or CD8 class. Log10-transformed breadth and depth values were compared by one-way ANOVA with Sidak's multiple comparisons tests. TCRdb provides this immuneACCESS table in a form limited to in-frame rearrangements. Some clones are lacking; in checked studies, under half of them reflect an unresolved V gene, and why the rest are absent is not known. V and J calls plus clone size are reproduced from that table; the DNA served to infer D and trimming. This sample has 85,000 to 130,000 clones in its table, and around nine tenths of those were observed once. The top ten hold roughly 3.3% of the sample.

In the paper's terms, the time point label means: about 28 days (+/-7) after the second vaccine dose. According to the study, the label for this sample's treatment or condition signals: meningococcal conjugate vaccine given as trial control. Samples from vaccinated people were obtained from the UK trials COV001 and COV002, which included a single-blind randomized controlled phase 2/3 trial of AZD1222 (ChAdOx1 nCoV-19) in healthy adults. For TCRbeta chain sequencing, PBMC samples from trial participants were taken at day 0 and at day 28 after the second dose. CDR1 is given as SNHLY and CDR2 as FYNNEI, both from the germline V gene. The CDR3 has 15 amino acids, counting the end cysteine and phenylalanine. Just the 45-base CDR3 DNA is kept, in frame starting at base 1. V sheds 4 bases and J sheds 5 bases, leaving 14 bases between their ends.

This TCR derives from an adult who received the MenACWY meningococcal vaccine as a control. The rearrangement joined TRBV2 to TRBJ1-4, with a weak D call of TRBD1 (5 bases match). Sample: peripheral blood, taken 28 days after the second dose of the MenACWY control vaccine. CDR3 region: CASSAWGLGNEKLFF. The DNA sequence is TGTGCCAGCAGTGCTTGGGGACTGGGGAATGAAAAACTGTTTTTT.